These T cell receptor beta chains were read from a single sample in a study of blood T cell repertoires in COVID-19. The assay was immunoSEQ multiplex PCR, and TCRdb's table has in-frame clones only and misses some. The sample lists around 95,000 clones, approximately 84% occurring once. The sequenced sample consisted of peripheral blood. All receptors derive from an elderly woman with acute or convalescent COVID-19. Both conserved end residues are part of each CDR3. The D gene is left open where the match is weak. Size is stated for part of the rows, as once, few or many counts, or as a class when the clone is expanded.

J gene: TRBJ1-1; D gene: TRBD1; V gene: TRBV11-2; clone size: -; CDR3 length: 15; CDR3 DNA: TGTGCCAGCAGCTTAGTAGGTGGGACAGCATCTGAAGCTTTCTTT; CDR3 protein: CASSLVGGTASEAFF
J gene: TRBJ1-1; D gene: -; V gene: TRBV2; clone size: -; CDR3 length: 13; CDR3 DNA: TGTGCCAGCAGTGAACGGGGGGTGACTGAAGCTTTCTTT; CDR3 protein: CASSERGVTEAFF
J gene: TRBJ1-6; D gene: -; V gene: TRBV18; clone size: -; CDR3 length: 15; CDR3 DNA: TGTGCCAGCTCACCACCGGGAGGGGCTGGTTCACCCCTCCACTTT; CDR3 protein: CASSPPGGAGSPLHF
J gene: TRBJ1-3; D gene: TRBD1; V gene: TRBV3-1/TRBV3-2; clone size: few; CDR3 length: 16; CDR3 DNA: TGTGCCAGCAGCCGTAGGGACAGGGCCTCTGGAAACACCATATATTTT; CDR3 protein: CASSRRDRASGNTIYF
J gene: TRBJ2-5; D gene: TRBD2; V gene: TRBV2; clone size: -; CDR3 length: 14; CDR3 DNA: TGTGCCACCCAGATAGCGGGGGGTAGAGAGACCCAGTACTTC; CDR3 protein: CATQIAGGRETQYF
J gene: TRBJ1-1; D gene: -; V gene: TRBV2; clone size: -; CDR3 length: 11; CDR3 DNA: TGTGCCAGCAGATGGGCTACAGAAGCTTTCTTT; CDR3 protein: CASRWATEAFF
J gene: TRBJ1-3; D gene: TRBD1; V gene: TRBV29-1; clone size: -; CDR3 length: 16; CDR3 DNA: TGCAGCGTAGTCCGGGACAGGGGGAGCTCTGGAAACACCATATATTTT; CDR3 protein: CSVVRDRGSSGNTIYF
J gene: TRBJ1-2; D gene: TRBD1; V gene: TRBV7-2; clone size: -; CDR3 length: 15; CDR3 DNA: TGTGCCAGCAGCTTAGCTACAGGGGCGAACTATGGCTACACCTTC; CDR3 protein: CASSLATGANYGYTF
J gene: TRBJ1-4; D gene: -; V gene: TRBV9; clone size: -; CDR3 length: 16; CDR3 DNA: TGTGCCAGCAGCGTAGGAGGAGTCGACAGCCCCAAGAAACTGTTTTTT; CDR3 protein: CASSVGGVDSPKKLFF
J gene: TRBJ1-6; D gene: TRBD1; V gene: TRBV27; clone size: -; CDR3 length: 16; CDR3 DNA: TGTGCCAGCCGCGCCGATAGGACAGGGCGAAATTCACCCCTCCACTTT; CDR3 protein: CASRADRTGRNSPLHF
J gene: TRBJ2-1; D gene: -; V gene: TRBV5-6; clone size: -; CDR3 length: 15; CDR3 DNA: TGTGCCAGCAGCTCCGGATGGGGCAGGTTGAATGAGCAGTTCTTC; CDR3 protein: CASSSGWGRLNEQFF
J gene: TRBJ2-2; D gene: -; V gene: TRBV7-2; clone size: -; CDR3 length: 14; CDR3 DNA: TGTGCCAGCAGCTTAGGGGTGTATCGTACCGACATACTTTTT; CDR3 protein: CASSLGVYRTDILF
J gene: TRBJ1-2; D gene: -; V gene: TRBV6-2/TRBV6-3; clone size: few; CDR3 length: 11; CDR3 DNA: TGTGCCAGCAGCGGCAGGGAAGGCTACACCTTC; CDR3 protein: CASSGREGYTF
J gene: TRBJ1-2; D gene: -; V gene: TRBV28; clone size: -; CDR3 length: 12; CDR3 DNA: TGTGCCAGCGCAGGGGTTCGAGAAGGCTACACCTTC; CDR3 protein: CASAGVREGYTF